This is a list of T cell receptor beta chains from one sample in a study of blood T cells in healthy people across ages. TCRdb used MiXCR to reprocess the 5' RACE reads, holding one entry per CDR3 protein. Seen here are around 1.5 million distinct CDR3 sequences, roughly 45% observed once, and the top ten hold roughly 7.9%. Source material: blood. Every receptor here comes from a woman between 18 and 30 years old in good health. Each CDR3 is given with its conserved first and last residue. D genes are given only for firm matches. Clone size is stated in some rows and not others, as once, few, many or a class when expanded.

J gene: TRBJ1-6
clone size: once
D gene: TRBD1
V gene: TRBV6-1
CDR3 DNA: TGTGCCAGCAGTGAAGCTTGGCCAGGGGGCTATAATTCACCCCCCCACTTT
CDR3 protein: CASSEAWPGGYNSPPHF

J gene: TRBJ2-1
clone size: .
D gene: TRBD2
V gene: TRBV29-1
CDR3 DNA: TGCAGCGCCACGGGGCTAGCGGTTGTCTACAATGAGCAGTTCTTC
CDR3 protein: CSATGLAVVYNEQFF

J gene: TRBJ2-7
clone size: few
D gene: .
V gene: TRBV27
CDR3 DNA: TGTGCCAGCAGTTTAAGGGCAGGGATGCCCTCCTACGAGCAGTACTTC
CDR3 protein: CASSLRAGMPSYEQYF

J gene: TRBJ2-1
clone size: .
D gene: TRBD2
V gene: TRBV2
CDR3 DNA: TGTGCCAGACAGGGACTAGCGGGGGTCGATGAGCAGTTCTTC
CDR3 protein: CARQGLAGVDEQFF

J gene: TRBJ2-1
clone size: .
D gene: .
V gene: TRBV12-3/TRBV12-4
CDR3 DNA: TGTGCCAGCAGGGGGGACGGCCCCTACAATGAGCAGTTCTTC
CDR3 protein: CASRGDGPYNEQFF

J gene: TRBJ1-2
clone size: .
D gene: TRBD1
V gene: TRBV6-6
CDR3 DNA: TGTGCCAGCAGTTACTCGAAATCGGCAGGGGGAGGCTACACCTTC
CDR3 protein: CASSYSKSAGGGYTF

J gene: TRBJ2-7
clone size: few
D gene: .
V gene: TRBV6-5
CDR3 DNA: TGTGCCAGCAGCTACCTGAACAACGAGCAGTACTTC
CDR3 protein: CASSYLNNEQYF

J gene: TRBJ2-4
clone size: many
D gene: .
V gene: TRBV12-3/TRBV12-4
CDR3 DNA: TGTGCCAGCAGCTTGGGCGGGGCCAAAAACATTCAGTACTTC
CDR3 protein: CASSLGGAKNIQYF

J gene: TRBJ2-6
clone size: many
D gene: .
V gene: TRBV7-9
CDR3 DNA: TGTGCCAGCAGCTTGTCTCGCTCTGGGGCCAACGTCCTGACTTTC
CDR3 protein: CASSLSRSGANVLTF

J gene: TRBJ1-2
clone size: .
D gene: TRBD1
V gene: TRBV6-5
CDR3 DNA: TGTGCCAGCAGCCCCCCGGACAGGGAGTGTGGCTACACCTTC
CDR3 protein: CASSPPDRECGYTF

J gene: TRBJ2-1
clone size: .
D gene: TRBD2
V gene: TRBV3-1
CDR3 DNA: TGTGCCAGCAGCCAACCTAGCGGGGGGTTGAATGAGCAGTTCTTC
CDR3 protein: CASSQPSGGLNEQFF

J gene: TRBJ2-7
clone size: .
D gene: TRBD2
V gene: TRBV3-1
CDR3 DNA: TGTGCCAGCAGCCTCCACCGGACTAGCGGGAGTGCGAACGAGCAGTACTTC
CDR3 protein: CASSLHRTSGSANEQYF

J gene: TRBJ2-5
clone size: .
D gene: .
V gene: TRBV7-8
CDR3 DNA: TGTGCCAGCAGCGTAATCCGGTTGCCGGAGCAGTACTTC
CDR3 protein: CASSVIRLPEQYF

J gene: TRBJ2-7
clone size: .
D gene: .
V gene: TRBV10-1
CDR3 DNA: TGCGCCAGCAGTCCCTCCGGGACCCCTTCGTACGAGCAGTACTTC
CDR3 protein: CASSPSGTPSYEQYF

J gene: TRBJ1-2
clone size: .
D gene: .
V gene: TRBV27
CDR3 DNA: TGTGCCAGCAGACAAGACAGGTTAGCTAACTATGGCTACACCTTC
CDR3 protein: CASRQDRLANYGYTF

J gene: TRBJ1-6
clone size: .
D gene: .
V gene: TRBV12-3/TRBV12-4
CDR3 DNA: TGTGCCAGCAGTGTATCTGGGGATTCACCCCTCCACTTT
CDR3 protein: CASSVSGDSPLHF

J gene: TRBJ2-7
clone size: .
D gene: TRBD1
V gene: TRBV5-5
CDR3 DNA: TGTGCCAGCAGCTCCGGGACAGGGATAAACGAGCAGTACTTC
CDR3 protein: CASSSGTGINEQYF

J gene: TRBJ1-2
clone size: once
D gene: TRBD1
V gene: TRBV9
CDR3 DNA: TGTGCCAGCAGTGGGACAGTCGGTGGCCACACCTTC
CDR3 protein: CASSGTVGGHTF

J gene: TRBJ2-7
clone size: .
D gene: TRBD2
V gene: TRBV20-1
CDR3 DNA: TGCAGTGCTCCCCAACCCGGGACTAACTACGAGCAGTACTTC
CDR3 protein: CSAPQPGTNYEQYF

J gene: TRBJ2-7
clone size: few
D gene: .
V gene: TRBV5-1
CDR3 DNA: TGCGCCAGCAGCTTGGAGGACAGATCCTACGAGCAGTACTTC
CDR3 protein: CASSLEDRSYEQYF

J gene: TRBJ2-4
clone size: .
D gene: .
V gene: TRBV20-1
CDR3 DNA: TGCAGTGCCCCCCGCGGAGGGGCCAAAAACATTCAGTACTTC
CDR3 protein: CSAPRGGAKNIQYF

J gene: TRBJ2-3
clone size: few
D gene: .
V gene: TRBV5-6
CDR3 DNA: TGTGCCAGCAGCTTGGATTCCGGGGTCACAGATACGCAGTATTTT
CDR3 protein: CASSLDSGVTDTQYF

J gene: TRBJ1-2
clone size: .
D gene: .
V gene: TRBV20-1
CDR3 DNA: TGCAGTGCTAGTTCCCAGGTGCCTCCAAACTATGGCTACACCTTC
CDR3 protein: CSASSQVPPNYGYTF

J gene: TRBJ2-1
clone size: .
D gene: TRBD2
V gene: TRBV20-1
CDR3 DNA: TGCAGTGCTCTTCAGCGGGAGGTGGAGGGCAATGAGCAGTTCTTC
CDR3 protein: CSALQREVEGNEQFF

J gene: TRBJ1-5
clone size: few
D gene: .
V gene: TRBV3-1
CDR3 DNA: TGTGCCAGCGGCCCGAGCAATCAGCCCCAGCATTTT
CDR3 protein: CASGPSNQPQHF

J gene: TRBJ1-4
clone size: once
D gene: TRBD1
V gene: TRBV20-1
CDR3 DNA: TGCAGTGCTACCAAGGGACAGAGTAATGAAAAACTGTTTTTT
CDR3 protein: CSATKGQSNEKLFF

J gene: TRBJ2-7
clone size: .
D gene: .
V gene: TRBV6-5
CDR3 DNA: TGTGCCAGCAGTTACGGCGGGGCGAACTACGAGCAGTACTTC
CDR3 protein: CASSYGGANYEQYF

J gene: TRBJ2-6
clone size: .
D gene: TRBD2
V gene: TRBV7-2
CDR3 DNA: TGTGCCAGCAGCTTAGTGGGAGGGTTGGCTGGGGCCAACGTCCTGACTTTC
CDR3 protein: CASSLVGGLAGANVLTF

J gene: TRBJ1-1
clone size: .
D gene: .
V gene: TRBV7-6
CDR3 DNA: TGTGCCAGCAGCTTATCCCCGGCGGGACCCCAGGACACTGAAGCTTTCTTT
CDR3 protein: CASSLSPAGPQDTEAFF

J gene: TRBJ2-2
clone size: .
D gene: TRBD1
V gene: TRBV5-1
CDR3 DNA: TGCACCAGCAGCTTGGCCACGGACAGGGTCAAGGGGGAGCTGTTTTTT
CDR3 protein: CTSSLATDRVKGELFF

J gene: TRBJ1-2
clone size: .
D gene: TRBD1
V gene: TRBV29-1
CDR3 DNA: TGCAGCGTTGTGAGGGGACAGGGAAACTATGGCTACACCTTC
CDR3 protein: CSVVRGQGNYGYTF

J gene: TRBJ1-1
clone size: few
D gene: TRBD1
V gene: TRBV7-2
CDR3 DNA: TGTGCCAGCAGCGGGGACAGGGGGAGCACTGAAGCTTTCTTT
CDR3 protein: CASSGDRGSTEAFF

J gene: TRBJ2-7
clone size: few
D gene: TRBD2
V gene: TRBV20-1
CDR3 DNA: TGCAGTGCTAGAACAGCGGGGGGCAGTTACGAGCAGTACTTC
CDR3 protein: CSARTAGGSYEQYF

J gene: TRBJ2-1
clone size: .
D gene: TRBD2
V gene: TRBV5-1
CDR3 DNA: TGCGCCAGCAGCTTGGTGGCGGGGGAGTCATGCAATGAGCAGTTCTTC
CDR3 protein: CASSLVAGESCNEQFF

J gene: TRBJ2-7
clone size: .
D gene: .
V gene: TRBV2
CDR3 DNA: TGTGCCAGCAGTGGGGGACTCTTGATCTACGAGCAGTACTTC
CDR3 protein: CASSGGLLIYEQYF

J gene: TRBJ2-3
clone size: few
D gene: .
V gene: TRBV10-3
CDR3 DNA: TGTGCCATCAGTGATGCGGTCACTAGCACAGATACGCAGTATTTT
CDR3 protein: CAISDAVTSTDTQYF

J gene: TRBJ2-1
clone size: .
D gene: TRBD2
V gene: TRBV5-1
CDR3 DNA: TGCGCCAGCTCACGGGAGGGACTAGCGGGAGGGTACAATGAGCAGTTCTTC
CDR3 protein: CASSREGLAGGYNEQFF

J gene: TRBJ2-1
clone size: .
D gene: TRBD2
V gene: TRBV7-3
CDR3 DNA: TGTGCCAGCAGCTTAAGTCTAGCGGGGACCTTATCCTACAATGAGCAGTTCTTC
CDR3 protein: CASSLSLAGTLSYNEQFF

J gene: TRBJ1-6
clone size: .
D gene: .
V gene: TRBV27
CDR3 DNA: TGTGCCAGCAGTCGAGGACAGAGCTCCTGTAATTCACCCCTCCACTTT
CDR3 protein: CASSRGQSSCNSPLHF

J gene: TRBJ1-2
clone size: .
D gene: .
V gene: TRBV12-3/TRBV12-4
CDR3 DNA: TGTGCCAGCAGAAACGGACAGTCACCCTATGGCTACACCTTC
CDR3 protein: CASRNGQSPYGYTF

J gene: TRBJ2-1
clone size: few
D gene: .
V gene: TRBV20-1
CDR3 DNA: TGCAGTGCCCCCGGGACTTACGCCTCCTACAATGAGCAGTTCTTC
CDR3 protein: CSAPGTYASYNEQFF

J gene: TRBJ2-7
clone size: .
D gene: TRBD2
V gene: TRBV27
CDR3 DNA: TGTGCCTGCAGGCGCGGGACTAGCGGGAGGGCCTACGAGCAGTACTTC
CDR3 protein: CACRRGTSGRAYEQYF

J gene: TRBJ2-5
clone size: few
D gene: TRBD2
V gene: TRBV7-2
CDR3 DNA: TGTGCCAGCAGCTTAGGAGTTGGGACTAGCGAAGGGACCCAGTACTTC
CDR3 protein: CASSLGVGTSEGTQYF

J gene: TRBJ2-7
clone size: few
D gene: TRBD2
V gene: TRBV3-1
CDR3 DNA: TGTGCCAGCAGTTTACTAGCGGGGGGGCTCGAGCAGTACTTC
CDR3 protein: CASSLLAGGLEQYF

J gene: TRBJ2-1
clone size: .
D gene: TRBD1
V gene: TRBV10-3
CDR3 DNA: TGTGCCATCTCCAAACAGGGGATGAGAGATGAGCAGTTCTTC
CDR3 protein: CAISKQGMRDEQFF

J gene: TRBJ2-7
clone size: .
D gene: TRBD2
V gene: TRBV20-1
CDR3 DNA: TGCAGTGCTTTTAGCGGGGACAAGCAGTACTTC
CDR3 protein: CSAFSGDKQYF

J gene: TRBJ2-7
clone size: few
D gene: TRBD2
V gene: TRBV28
CDR3 DNA: TGTGCCAGCAGTTTATTGTTGGGTCTAGCGGATGGAAGACCGACCTACGAGCAGTACTTC
CDR3 protein: CASSLLLGLADGRPTYEQYF

J gene: TRBJ2-5
clone size: .
D gene: TRBD2
V gene: TRBV25-1
CDR3 DNA: TGTGCCAGCAAGAAGGAGGGAGGGCCTCACAATGAGCAGTACTTC
CDR3 protein: CASKKEGGPHNEQYF

J gene: TRBJ2-7
clone size: .
D gene: .
V gene: TRBV2
CDR3 DNA: TGTGCCAGCAGCGGGATATTGCCTGCAGACGAGCAGTACTTC
CDR3 protein: CASSGILPADEQYF

J gene: TRBJ2-5
clone size: .
D gene: .
V gene: TRBV6-1
CDR3 DNA: TGTGCCAGCAGTGAAGTCTGGGGTTACCAAGAGACCCAGTACTTC
CDR3 protein: CASSEVWGYQETQYF

J gene: TRBJ2-2
clone size: .
D gene: TRBD2
V gene: TRBV7-2
CDR3 DNA: TGTGCCAGCAGCCGGACTAGCGGGAGGGTAACCGGGGAGCTGTTTTTT
CDR3 protein: CASSRTSGRVTGELFF

J gene: TRBJ1-2
clone size: few
D gene: .
V gene: TRBV7-9
CDR3 DNA: TGTGCCAGCAGCTATCGGGGAGCTAACTATGGCTACACCTTC
CDR3 protein: CASSYRGANYGYTF

J gene: TRBJ2-7
clone size: .
D gene: .
V gene: TRBV28
CDR3 DNA: TGTGCCAGCAGTTTACTGGGGTTGGCGGGGGAGCAGTACTTC
CDR3 protein: CASSLLGLAGEQYF

J gene: TRBJ1-5
clone size: many
D gene: .
V gene: TRBV12-3/TRBV12-4
CDR3 DNA: TGTGCCAGCAGTTTCGGAACAGGGAATCAGCCCCAGCATTTT
CDR3 protein: CASSFGTGNQPQHF

J gene: TRBJ2-1
clone size: few
D gene: TRBD2
V gene: TRBV6-2/TRBV6-3
CDR3 DNA: TGTGCCAGCAGTTACACAAAGACTAGCCGGAGGCCGTTTTCGGACAATGAGCAGTTCTTC
CDR3 protein: CASSYTKTSRRPFSDNEQFF